This TCR beta chain stems from a study of regulatory T cells in long-lasting Graves disease. Specified time point: newly diagnosed GD, antithyroid drugs for less than 3 months. Construction of the TCR library relied on RNA isolated from PBMCs. For TCR beta, libraries came from iRepertoire HTBI primers and Arm-PCR of CDR3 regions. The authors' processing: The samples yielded approximately 62 TRBV and more than twelve TRBJ segments. TCRdb re-called the multiplex PCR reads with MiXCR, one entry per CDR3 protein. These V and J calls rely on TCRdb rather than the paper's analysis. The sample consists of a few hundred thousand distinct CDR3 sequences, about 15% of them appearing once. This clonotype showed up many times. The V gene's germline CDR1 is MDHEN and CDR2 SYDVKM. This CDR3 spans 13 amino acids. The V and J ends lost 6 bases and 7 bases respectively, with 12 bases between them. These data were also filed under a second study, of T cells in Graves' hyperthyroidism and ophthalmopathy. That work states: A model built on 13 V-J features separated ophthalmopathy from stable hyperthyroidism.

This sequence originates from a woman aged 18-30 years with Graves disease. The chain has TRBV28 and TRBJ2-2; unclear D gene. The sequenced sample was peripheral blood mononuclear cells (PBMCs), obtained at new diagnosis, from a patient treated with antithyroid drugs. CDR3 sequence reads: CASSPTEIGELFF. Written as DNA, the CDR3 is TGTGCCAGCAGCCCCACCGAGATCGGGGAGCTGTTTTTT.